These 3 T cell receptor beta chains originate from one sample sequenced in a study of blood T cell repertoires in COVID-19. The data were produced by immunoSEQ multiplex PCR, yet TCRdb's version contains in-frame clones alone and is incomplete. The sample lists 350,000 to 450,000 clones, around four fifths seen once, with over 4.5% in the top ten. Sequencing was done on a sample of PBMCs or T cells enriched from blood (not recorded which). These receptors all come from a woman aged 45-65 years who had recovered from COVID-19.

The chain has TRBV4-1 and TRBJ1-4; a possible D gene is TRBD1 (6 bases). Germline CDR1 is MGHRA and CDR2 is YSYEKL. V lost 3 bases to trimming and J lost 2 bases, with 16 bases between them. CDR3 length equals 17 residues. In DNA form, the CDR3 reads TGCGCCAGCAGCCATCCTAACAGGGATCCGACTAATGAAAAACTGTTTTTT. It encodes CASSHPNRDPTNEKLFF.

This sequence joins TRBV6-6 and TRBJ1-1, with 11 positions matching TRBD1. The trim removed 6 bases at V and 0 bases at J, leaving 3 bases unmatched. This CDR3 has 15 amino acids. Germline lookup yields CDR1 MNHNY and CDR2 SVGAGI (reference sequence). Here the CDR3 reads CASSPGQGVNTEAFF. The CDR3, as DNA: TGTGCCAGCAGCCCGGGACAGGGGGTGAACACTGAAGCTTTCTTT.

V is TRBV2 and J is TRBJ2-1, with 7 bases identical to TRBD2. CDR1 is SNHLY, CDR2 FYNNEI, per germline. With V trimmed by 0 bases and J by 9 bases, 5 bases remained unmatched. The CDR3 has 14 residues. DNA of the CDR3: TGTGCCAGCAGTGAAGCGGGAGGGCCGGTTGAGCAGTTCTTC. Residues: CASSEAGGPVEQFF. Using reference TRBV2 and TRBJ2-1 for the parts outside the CDR3, the full variable domain is EPEVTQTPSHQVTQMGQEVILRCVPISNHLYFYWYRQILGQKVEFLVSFYNNEISEKSEIFDDQFSVERPDGSNFTLKIRSTKLEDSAMYFCASSEAGGPVEQFFGPGTRLTVL.